The clone carrying this T cell receptor (beta chain) showed up just a few times. Its antigen is undetermined. Other DNA sequences in the same sample also yield this CDR3. The data stem from a study of beta chain features in type 1 diabetes. Findings and caveats of the study: A moderate, significant TCRB CDR3 shortening appeared in type 1 diabetes across four CD4+ subsets. Patients showed naive, central memory and Treg TCRB repertoires that appeared more similar than those of healthy donors.

Via the markers CD45RO/CCR7/CD25/CD127/CD95/CD27, stem cell-like memory, regulatory, central memory and naive CD4+ cells were sorted. Sequenced material consisted of expressed TCRB transcripts (all of the isolated RNA was reverse transcribed). Clones were read by immunoSEQ multiplex PCR, and TCRdb kept only the in-frame ones, dropping some. In the table there are about 700,000 clones, roughly an eighth of which are singletons. The sequenced sample consisted of naive CD4+ T cells from blood. This sequence originates from a man between 18 and 29 years old with type 1 diabetes.

CDR3 nucleotide sequence: TGCGCCAGCAGCTTGGAGGGGCCTGAAGCTTTCTTT. It codes for CASSLEGPEAFF. The V and J genes are TRBV5-1 and TRBJ1-1; TRBD1 might be the D (5 bases). This CDR3 contains 12 residues. Germline CDR1 is SGHRS and CDR2 is YFSETQ. Trimming stripped 0 bases from V and 6 bases from J, with 6 bases between.